The 13 T cell receptor beta chains below all came from one sample that was sequenced in a study of blood T cell repertoires in COVID-19. Data came from immunoSEQ multiplex PCR; TCRdb stores just in-frame clones and leaves some out. The sample lists about 260,000 clones; 88% were seen once. What was sequenced was peripheral blood. The receptor source for this set is a man in his 60s who had recovered from COVID-19.

V is TRBV6-4 and J is TRBJ1-1; 9 bases line up with TRBD1. Looked up from germline, CDR1 is MRHNA and CDR2 is SNTAGT. V lost 5 bases and J lost 5; bases outside the gene matches: 3. The CDR3 runs 13 residues. The CDR3 reads CASSIGQGTEAFF. CDR3 nucleotides: TGTGCCAGCAGTATAGGACAGGGGACTGAAGCTTTCTTT.

The chain has TRBV19 and TRBJ2-7; tentatively, D is TRBD2 (6 bases). Germline V gene data show CDR1 as LNHDA and CDR2 as SQIVND (reference sequence). V dropped 2 bases and J dropped 3 bases, with 14 bases sitting between them. This CDR3 comprises 15 residues. In DNA form, the CDR3 reads TGTGCCAGTAGTATACTAGCGTTCGCCAACTACGAGCAGTACTTC. It translates to CASSILAFANYEQYF.

Regarding this clone: Sequence at one end of the junction differs from germline and may be a read error. This chain connects TRBV29-1 to TRBJ2-1, with 8 positions matching TRBD1. This CDR3 is 13 amino acids long. In germline, CDR1 is SQVTM, CDR2 ANQGSEA. CDR3 region: CSVEGQGVNWQFF. CDR3 DNA: TGCAGCGTGGAAGGACAGGGAGTGAATTGGCAGTTCTTC.

The chain recombines TRBV21-1 with TRBJ2-7; the DNA was not compared with TRBD1, the D call given in the table. TRBV21-1 is a pseudogene locus. The CDR3 spans 20 residues. The CDR3: CASSKESRQGPTQLSYEQYF. CDR3 DNA sequence: TGTGCCAGCAGCAAAGAAAGCCGACAGGGCCCGACCCAGTTATCCTACGAGCAGTACTTC.

This chain links TRBV30 with TRBJ2-1, with TRBD2 matching 7 bases. Germline V gene lookup returns CDR1 GTSNPN and CDR2 SVGIG (reference sequence). This CDR3 region has 18 residues. V lost 0 bases, J lost 3 bases, and 14 bases stayed unmatched. CDR3 coding DNA: TGTGCCTGGAGTGTCGCCCTCCCGCGGGGGACCCTCTACAATGAGCAGTTCTTC. Translated, it gives CAWSVALPRGTLYNEQFF. Together with reference TRBV30 and TRBJ2-1, the CDR3 gives the full variable domain: SQTIHQWPATLVQPVGSPLSLECTVEGTSNPNLYWYRQAAGRGLQLLFYSVGIGQISSEVPQNLSASRPQDRQFILSSKKLLLSDSGFYLCAWSVALPRGTLYNEQFFGPGTRLTVL.

This clone turned up a few times. The chain recombines TRBV5-1 with TRBJ1-1; 8 bases line up with TRBD1. The J segment lost 1 base and the V segment lost 1 base, leaving 9 bases of the junction unmatched. From germline, CDR1 is SGHRS and CDR2 YFSETQ. CDR3 length: 17 amino acids. This chain's CDR3 is CASSLILTGATNTEAFF. CDR3 bases: TGCGCCAGCAGCTTGATTTTGACAGGGGCTACGAACACTGAAGCTTTCTTT.

This clone was observed a single time. The V call is TRBV6-6, the J call TRBJ2-3; D gene uncertain. The CDR3 spans 14 residues. Germline CDR1 MNHNY, CDR2 SVGAGI (reference sequence). V shed 6 bases and J shed 1 base, with 11 bases lying between them. CDR3 residues: CASRLGFGTDTQYF. The DNA of the CDR3 is TGTGCCAGCAGATTGGGCTTCGGCACAGATACGCAGTATTTT.

This sequence joins TRBV27 and TRBJ2-4; maybe TRBD1 (5 bases). V was clipped by 0 bases and J by 0 bases, with 12 bases between them. The germline V gene encodes CDR1 MNHEY and CDR2 SMNVEV (reference sequence). There are 17 residues in the CDR3. CDR3 nucleotides: TGTGCCAGCAGTTTATCGTTCCAGGGCCTAGCCAAAAACATTCAGTACTTC. Its translation is CASSLSFQGLAKNIQYF.

The V call is TRBV18, the J call TRBJ1-1; D unclear. Germline loops: CDR1 KGHSH, CDR2 LQKENI. The CDR3 runs 13 residues. Trimming cost V 6 bases and J 5 bases, with 13 bases left between them. The CDR3 loop is CASSTSLETEAFF. The DNA for the CDR3 is TGTGCCAGCTCCACGTCCTTGGAGACTGAAGCTTTCTTT. Based on the CDR3 plus reference TRBV18 and TRBJ1-1, the full variable domain is NAGVMQNPRHLVRRRGQEARLRCSPMKGHSHVYWYRQLPEEGLKFMVYLQKENIIDESGMPKERFSAEFPKEGPSILRIQQVVRGDSAAYFCASSTSLETEAFFGQGTRLTVV.

The chain recombines TRBV27 with TRBJ2-7, with D tentatively TRBD2 (7 bases). Germline assignment: CDR1 MNHEY and CDR2 SMNVEV (reference sequence). V was cut by 5 bases and J by 7 bases, with 18 bases left in between. The CDR3 sequence is 14 residues long. In nucleotides, the CDR3 is TGTGCCAGCAGTCCGGGGGGCCTTACCCGGGAGCAGTACTTC. Residues: CASSPGGLTREQYF.

This chain joins TRBV6-2 or TRBV6-3 and TRBJ2-7; the D gene is possibly TRBD1 (6 bases). Looked up from germline, CDR1 is MNHEY and CDR2 is SVGEGT. The length of the CDR3 is 15 residues. Trimming took off 5 bases at V and 2 bases at J, with 16 bases between the two ends. The CDR3 is CASSLPGQLPYEQYF. The DNA of the CDR3 is TGTGCCAGCAGTCTTCCGGGACAACTCCCCTACGAGCAGTACTTC.

J is TRBJ1-4 and V is TRBV28, with D tentatively TRBD1 (6 bases). V was clipped by 5 bases and J by 3 bases, with 13 bases between them. CDR3 length equals 15 residues. The V gene's germline CDR1 is MDHEN and CDR2 SYDVKM. CDR3 sequence (DNA): TGTGCCAGCAGTGAACAGGGTCTTGCTAATGAAAAACTGTTTTTT. It encodes CASSEQGLANEKLFF.

The genes are TRBV6-4 and TRBJ1-1; 8 nucleotides match TRBD1. Trimming removed 0 bases from V and 0 bases from J; junction bases left unmatched: 9. Germline CDR1 is MRHNA and CDR2 is SNTAGT. This CDR3 contains 18 residues. CDR3 DNA: TGTGCCAGCAGTGACTCGTCAGACAGGGGCAACATGAACACTGAAGCTTTCTTT. Its translation: CASSDSSDRGNMNTEAFF.